This entry is about one T cell receptor (beta chain). Its antigen is currently unknown. The data derive from a study of regulatory T cells in long-lasting Graves disease. The time point is: persistent/refractory GD, antithyroid drugs over 5 years with positive TRAb. PBMC RNA served as the TCR library source. Arm-PCR of CDR3 regions and iRepertoire HTBI primers were the basis on which TCR beta libraries were built. TCRdb fed the multiplex PCR reads into MiXCR, producing one record per CDR3 protein. Here the sample spans roughly 500,000 distinct CDR3 sequences, around a fifth being singletons. Points from the study as a whole: For persistent Graves' patients, TCR diversity was lower than for newly diagnosed ones.

The source is a female donor with Graves disease. Sequenced here: peripheral blood mononuclear cells (PBMCs), sampled when the disease was refractory, from a patient treated with antithyroid drugs.

This CDR3 reads CASSQEWWWLELDEQYF. The CDR3 DNA is TGTGCCAGCAGCCAAGAATGGTGGTGGCTAGAATTAGACGAGCAGTACTTC. This chain uses TRBV3-2 with TRBJ2-7; TRBD2 is the table's D call, not checked against the DNA. TRBV3-2 is annotated as a pseudogene. The CDR3 extends over 17 amino acids.